These 20 T cell receptor beta chains originate from one sample sequenced in a study of T cell responses to AZD1222 COVID-19 vaccine. The data were produced by immunoSEQ multiplex PCR, yet TCRdb's version contains in-frame clones alone and is incomplete. The sample consists of 150,000 to 200,000 clones, just over 90% of them appearing once. The sequencing here drew on peripheral blood, taken 28 days after the second AZD1222 dose. These TCRs come from an adult who received the AZD1222 COVID-19 vaccine.

The chain joins TRBV6-1 to TRBJ1-1; D is undetermined. The CDR3 is made up of 13 amino acids. V lost 7 bases and J lost 0, with 9 bases in between. The germline gives CDR1 MNHNS, CDR2 SASEGT. In DNA, the CDR3 is TGTGCCAGCAAGGCAGACATGAACACTGAAGCTTTCTTT. Translated: CASKADMNTEAFF.

The chain couples TRBV9 to TRBJ1-1; 7 positions match TRBD1. Germline V gene lookup returns CDR1 SGDLS and CDR2 YYNGEE. CDR3 size: 15 residues. Trimming removed 3 bases from V and 1 base from J; junction bases left unmatched: 6. The CDR3 nucleotides are TGTGCCAGCAGCGCCACAGGGGTTCCGAACACTGAAGCTTTCTTT. This gives the protein CASSATGVPNTEAFF.

This chain links TRBV25-1 with TRBJ2-7, with D maybe TRBD2 (6 bases). This CDR3 comprises 13 residues. V dropped 6 bases and J dropped 1 base, with 10 bases sitting between them. Germline values: CDR1 MGHDK, CDR2 SYGVNS. The CDR3: CASSLRGSYEQYF. The CDR3 bases are TGTGCCAGCAGCCTTCGGGGGTCCTACGAGCAGTACTTC.

The genes are TRBV30 and TRBJ1-3, with TRBD1 matching over 10 bases. Germline V gene lookup returns CDR1 GTSNPN and CDR2 SVGIG (reference sequence). J lost 0 bases, V lost 3 bases, and 5 bases had no gene match. The CDR3 has 16 amino acids. CDR3 loop: CAWSGQGVPSGNTIYF. CDR3 nucleotides: TGTGCCTGGAGCGGACAGGGGGTACCCTCTGGAAACACCATATATTTT.

This clone was seen once. This chain links TRBV12-2 with TRBJ1-5; the D call in the table, TRBD1, was not verified against the DNA. TRBV12-2 has pseudogene status. The CDR3 extends over 14 amino acids. The CDR3 nucleotides read TGTGCAAGTCGCCTTGGACAGCACAATCAGCCCCAGCATTTT. Protein product: CASRLGQHNQPQHF.

The chain is built from TRBV9 and TRBJ1-2, with D tentatively TRBD1 (5 bases). Between the trimmed V and J ends, which lost 0 bases and 5 bases, there was a span of 8 bases. The V gene's germline CDR1 is SGDLS and CDR2 YYNGEE. The CDR3 is 13 amino acids. In DNA form, the CDR3 reads TGTGCCAGCAGCGTAGCTGGGGGGTATGGCTACACCTTC. Translated: CASSVAGGYGYTF.

V and J are TRBV7-3 and TRBJ1-1, with 8 bases identical to TRBD1. CDR3 length: 15 residues. Germline trimming cut 5 bases from V and 1 base from J; bases unmatched to any gene: 6. CDR1 and CDR2 (germline): SGHTA, FQGTGA. The DNA of the CDR3 is TGTGCCAGCAGCGACCAGGGGGCGCGGAACACTGAAGCTTTCTTT. It translates to CASSDQGARNTEAFF.

This chain connects TRBV25-1 to TRBJ1-4; D ambiguous. This CDR3 is built from 16 residues. Germline lookup yields CDR1 MGHDK and CDR2 SYGVNS. The ends were cut back, 3 bases at V and 0 bases at J, with 11 bases in the middle. Here the CDR3 reads CASSDGRQSTNEKLFF. For the CDR3, the DNA is TGTGCCAGCAGTGACGGCAGACAATCAACTAATGAAAAACTGTTTTTT.

J is TRBJ2-2 and V is TRBV11-2; D gene unclear. Trimming removed 3 bases at V and 6 bases at J, with 5 bases between. From germline, CDR1 is SGHAT and CDR2 FQNNGV. CDR3 length equals 12 residues. CDR3 loop: CASSFMPGELFF. In nucleotides, the CDR3 is TGTGCCAGCAGCTTTATGCCCGGGGAGCTGTTTTTT.

This clone was seen a few times. The V and J genes are TRBV6-2 or TRBV6-3 and TRBJ1-4; D is perhaps TRBD1 (5 bases). CDR3 length: 15 residues. The V gene's germline CDR1 is MNHEY and CDR2 SVGEGT. Trimming took 4 bases from V and 8 from J, leaving 17 bases between them. The CDR3 protein is CASSLIDSNWEKLFF. The CDR3 DNA reads TGTGCCAGCAGTTTAATCGACAGTAACTGGGAAAAACTGTTTTTT.

The V call is TRBV19, the J call TRBJ2-2; tentative D call: TRBD2 (7 bases). Trimming shortened V by 4 bases and J by 7 bases, and 19 bases separated the two germline ends. CDR1 and CDR2 (germline): LNHDA, SQIVND (reference sequence). The CDR3 contains 16 residues. In DNA form, the CDR3 reads TGTGCCAGTAGTACCCTCTGGAGGGGGGGAAGCGGGGAGCTGTTTTTT. Translation gives CASSTLWRGGSGELFF.

The J gene is TRBJ1-4, the V gene TRBV18, with D possibly TRBD1 on 6 matching bases. Trimming took 5 bases from V and 2 from J, leaving 12 bases between them. In germline, CDR1 is KGHSH, CDR2 LQKENI. This CDR3 has 15 amino acids. The CDR3 bases are TGTGCCAGCTCAGAGAACAGGGTGACTAATGAAAAACTGTTTTTT. Its translation is CASSENRVTNEKLFF.

The V and J genes are TRBV6-6 and TRBJ2-7; TRBD2 aligns across 7 bases. Trimming cost V 5 bases and J 5 bases; bases outside gene matches: 9. CDR1 MNHNY and CDR2 SVGAGI come from the germline V gene (reference sequence). This CDR3 has 14 amino acids. For the CDR3, the DNA is TGTGCCAGCAGTCGAGGACTAGAACCTAACGAGCAGTACTTC. This sequence encodes CASSRGLEPNEQYF.

This clone was picked up one time. The chain links TRBV10-2 to TRBJ2-3, with TRBD2 identical over 7 bases. Per the germline V gene, CDR1 is WSHSY and CDR2 is SAAADI. The V and J ends lost 8 bases and 2 bases, in that order; junction bases with no gene match: 7. There are 14 residues in the CDR3. The CDR3 spells CASSGGGFTDTQYF. CDR3 DNA: TGCGCCAGCTCAGGCGGGGGATTCACAGATACGCAGTATTTT.

This chain joins TRBV18 and TRBJ1-5; 10 nucleotides line up with TRBD1. The CDR3 extends over 15 amino acids. Germline trimming cut 4 bases from V and 4 bases from J; bases unmatched to any gene: 4. Germline V CDR1 and CDR2: KGHSH, LQKENI. CDR3 sequence: CASSRGTGENQPQHF. CDR3 bases: TGTGCCAGCTCACGGGGGACAGGGGAGAATCAGCCCCAGCATTTT.

The CDR3 spells CASSPPGGAEAFF. CDR3 DNA sequence: TGTGCCAGCAGCCCCCCGGGGGGGGCTGAAGCTTTCTTT. The rearrangement links TRBV7-9 to TRBJ1-1; D is perhaps TRBD1 (5 bases). The germline CDR1 and CDR2 sequences are SEHNR and FQNEAQ (reference sequence). Trimming cost V 5 bases and J 6 bases, with 13 bases left between them. The CDR3 is 13 amino acids.

This chain connects TRBV6-5 to TRBJ1-5; a possible D gene is TRBD1 (5 bases). The germline CDR1 and CDR2 sequences are MNHEY and SVGAGI. V shed 6 bases and J shed 0 bases, with 12 bases lying between them. The CDR3 runs 15 residues. The CDR3 here is CASSRDFDSNQPQHF. The CDR3 bases are TGTGCCAGCAGCCGGGACTTCGATAGCAATCAGCCCCAGCATTTT.

Written as DNA, the CDR3 is TGCGCCAGCAGATCGGCAAGCACAGATACGCAGTATTTT. Protein product: CASRSASTDTQYF. V gene TRBV23-1 combines with J gene TRBJ2-3; D remains ambiguous. TRBV23-1 is an open reading frame whose function is uncertain. This CDR3 spans 13 amino acids. The V end was cut by 6 bases, the J end by 0 bases, with 7 bases between.

The DNA for the CDR3 is TGTGCAAGTCGCCTCCTTGGGGATAGGCAGCGGATGGATCAGCCCCAGCATTTT. Its translation is CASRLLGDRQRMDQPQHF. The chain links TRBV12-2 to TRBJ1-5. TRBV12-2 is tagged as a pseudogene. The CDR3 has 18 residues.

This chain connects TRBV5-4 to TRBJ2-7; no firm D call. The ends were cut back, 5 bases at V and 1 base at J, with 16 bases in the middle. The CDR3 covers 15 residues. Germline CDR1 and CDR2: SGHNT and YYREEE (reference sequence). CDR3 region: CASSYGGEGSYEQYF. Written as DNA, the CDR3 is TGTGCCAGCAGTTATGGTGGGGAAGGGTCCTACGAGCAGTACTTC.